The next 15 T cell receptor beta chains were all read from a single sample in a study of monozygotic twins with inflammatory bowel disease. TCRdb reanalyzed the 5' RACE reads and collapses them to one entry per CDR3 protein, without DNA. Its clone listing holds a few hundred thousand distinct CDR3 sequences. Sequences were obtained from blood. All receptors come from a human donor with ulcerative colitis or Crohn's disease, or a healthy co-twin of an affected twin (not recorded which).

V is TRBV4-1 and J is TRBJ1-2; TCRdb designates TRBD1, a call that cannot be tested without DNA. The CDR3 is 15 residues long. Germline CDR1 and CDR2: MGHRA and YSYEKL. CDR3 residues: CASSQVRQGKSHYTF.

The chain recombines TRBV27 with TRBJ2-5; the TCRdb D gene call, TRBD2, has no DNA to confirm it. Germline V CDR1 and CDR2: MNHEY, SMNVEV (reference sequence). There are 14 residues in the CDR3. This chain's CDR3 is CASSLAGEGETQYF.

V gene TRBV6-1 combines with J gene TRBJ2-1; the TCRdb call, TRBD1, lacks DNA for checking. Per the germline V gene, CDR1 is MNHNS and CDR2 is SASEGT. The length of the CDR3 is 16 residues. The chain's CDR3 is CASSLLGTGYYNEQFF.

The chain joins TRBV5-5 to TRBJ1-1; TCRdb outputs TRBD1, but without DNA this stays unchecked. The V gene's germline CDR1 is SGHKS and CDR2 YYEKEE (reference sequence). There are 14 residues in the CDR3. CDR3: CASSSGQLNTEAFF.

The genes are TRBV5-1 and TRBJ2-3; there is no DNA to check the TCRdb D call of TRBD2. This CDR3 contains 17 residues. From germline, CDR1 is SGHRS and CDR2 YFSETQ. The CDR3 loop reads CASSLASSGASTDTQYF.

The gene calls are TRBV10-3 and TRBJ2-3; TCRdb's D call, TRBD2, is unchecked because there is no DNA. Germline assignment: CDR1 ENHRY and CDR2 SYGVKD. The CDR3 has 19 amino acids. The chain's CDR3 is CAISESTSGGAGLGDTQYF.

The rearrangement joins TRBV29-1 to TRBJ1-2. The germline V gene encodes CDR1 SQVTM and CDR2 ANQGSEA. The CDR3 extends over 16 amino acids. The CDR3 sequence is CSVGSGVSSPPEGYTF. Using reference TRBV29-1 and TRBJ1-2 for the parts outside the CDR3, the full variable domain is SAVISQKPSRDICQRGTSLTIQCQVDSQVTMMFWYRQQPGQSLTLIATANQGSEATYESGFVIDKFPISRPNLTFSTLTVSNMSPEDSSIYLCSVGSGVSSPPEGYTFGSGTRLTVV.

V is TRBV29-1 and J is TRBJ1-4. Germline V gene lookup returns CDR1 SQVTM and CDR2 ANQGSEA. This CDR3 comprises 13 residues. CDR3 region: CSVEGGTNEKLFF.

The chain employs TRBV5-1 and TRBJ2-7; TCRdb's D call of TRBD1 is untestable without DNA. Germline CDR1 and CDR2: SGHRS and YFSETQ. This CDR3 spans 14 amino acids. The CDR3 spells CASSLEGENYEQYF.

The chain employs TRBV28 and TRBJ2-2; TCRdb outputs TRBD1, but without DNA this stays unchecked. The CDR3 sequence is 14 residues long. The germline CDR1 and CDR2 sequences are MDHEN and SYDVKM. CDR3 in amino acids: CASSPPPVPGELFF.

The chain recombines TRBV30 with TRBJ1-1; the D gene TCRdb calls, TRBD1, cannot be checked with no DNA. CDR1 and CDR2 (germline): GTSNPN, SVGIG (reference sequence). The CDR3 spans 13 residues. This CDR3 reads CAWSGRGNTEAFF.

The CDR3 sequence is CSANRRVGSNQPQHF. The V call is TRBV20-1, the J call TRBJ1-5. Per germline, CDR1 DFQATT and CDR2 SNEGSKA (reference sequence). The CDR3 length is 15 residues.

This chain connects TRBV20-1 to TRBJ2-6; as DNA is missing, the TRBD1 call by TCRdb cannot be tested. CDR1 is DFQATT, CDR2 SNEGSKA, per germline (reference sequence). This CDR3 region has 17 residues. This CDR3 reads CSARGQGPVSGANVLTF.

The J gene is TRBJ1-4, the V gene TRBV5-1; TCRdb indicates TRBD1, and absent DNA this call remains unverified. The CDR3 loop spans 16 amino acids. The germline CDR1 and CDR2 sequences are SGHRS and YFSETQ. Here the CDR3 reads CASSLAPGQTNEKLFF.

V is TRBV7-9 and J is TRBJ1-5; lacking DNA, the TRBD1 call made by TCRdb goes unchecked. The V gene's germline CDR1 is SEHNR and CDR2 FQNEAQ (reference sequence). This CDR3 spans 13 amino acids. The CDR3 loop is CASSPGEYQPQHF.